Shown below are 8 T cell receptor beta chains from a single sample sequenced in a study of cytotoxic CD8 clonotypes in ibrutinib-treated CLL. The assay was immunoSEQ multiplex PCR, and TCRdb's table has in-frame clones only and misses some. The sample carries fewer than 300,000 clones, roughly 76% recorded once. The sample in question was PBMCs, obtained at disease progression, from a patient treated with ibrutinib. These receptors were collected from a human donor with chronic lymphocytic leukemia.

The chain carries TRBV7-3 and TRBJ1-2; TRBD1 might be the D (6 bases). Germline lookup yields CDR1 SGHTA and CDR2 FQGTGA. V was trimmed by 1 base and J by 4 bases, leaving 13 bases between them. The CDR3 length is 15 residues. CDR3 sequence (DNA): TGTGCCAGCAGCTTAAAGGCAGGGGAGATCTATGGCTACACCTTC. This gives the protein CASSLKAGEIYGYTF.

CDR3: CASSSESYEQYF. Written as DNA, the CDR3 is TGTGCCAGCAGCTCAGAGTCCTACGAGCAGTACTTC. The chain joins TRBV7-8 to TRBJ2-7; D unresolved. This CDR3 region has 12 residues. The germline V gene has CDR1 SGHVS and CDR2 FQNEAQ. With 4 bases removed from V and 1 base from J, the gap between germline ends came to 5 bases. Looking up the rest from reference TRBV7-8 and TRBJ2-7 gives the full variable domain: GAGVSQSPRYKVAKRGQDVALRCDPISGHVSLFWYQQALGQGPEFLTYFQNEAQLDKSGLPSDRFFAERPEGSVSTLKIQRTQQEDSAVYLCASSSESYEQYFGPGTRLTVT.

The chain is built from TRBV29-1 and TRBJ2-5; no reliable D call. The V and J ends lost 1 base and 5 bases respectively, with 26 bases between them. The germline V gene encodes CDR1 SQVTM and CDR2 ANQGSEA. CDR3 size: 18 residues. The CDR3 DNA reads TGCAGCGTTGAAGGAATAGGTATGGGTCTAGAGGTGCAGGAGACCCAGTACTTC. Its protein is CSVEGIGMGLEVQETQYF. Full variable domain (missing parts from reference TRBV29-1 and TRBJ2-5): SAVISQKPSRDICQRGTSLTIQCQVDSQVTMMFWYRQQPGQSLTLIATANQGSEATYESGFVIDKFPISRPNLTFSTLTVSNMSPEDSSIYLCSVEGIGMGLEVQETQYFGPGTRLLVL.

This clone was recorded only once. The chain joins TRBV10-3 to TRBJ2-3, with D perhaps matching TRBD1 or TRBD2 (6 bases each). This CDR3 comprises 15 residues. Germline lookup yields CDR1 ENHRY and CDR2 SYGVKD. V lost 7 bases and J 0 bases, leaving 14 bases between the germline ends. CDR3 in DNA: TGTGCCATCAAGGAGGAGGGGGGTAGCACAGATACGCAGTATTTT. It encodes CAIKEEGGSTDTQYF.

The V call is TRBV4-1, the J call TRBJ2-7; 7 nucleotides align to TRBD1. Unmatched junction bases numbered 9, after V lost 5 bases and J lost 2 bases. Germline loops: CDR1 MGHRA, CDR2 YSYEKL. CDR3 size: 15 residues. The CDR3 spells CASSAQGQSTYEQYF. CDR3 in DNA: TGCGCCAGCAGCGCCCAGGGACAGTCCACCTACGAGCAGTACTTC.

The rearrangement uses TRBV7-3 and TRBJ2-7; D gene unclear. Looked up from germline, CDR1 is SGHTA and CDR2 is FQGTGA. This CDR3 region has 14 residues. Deletions cut 2 bases from V and 6 bases from J, with 14 bases between. The CDR3 nucleotides read TGTGCCAGCAGCTTATTCCCCCGTGTGGGCGAGCAGTACTTC. Translating it yields CASSLFPRVGEQYF.

The chain links TRBV10-3 to TRBJ2-1; D remains ambiguous. Germline loops: CDR1 ENHRY, CDR2 SYGVKD. This CDR3 is built from 14 residues. The V end was cut by 0 bases, the J end by 10 bases, with 13 bases between. CDR3 sequence: CAISESGSPREQFF. Here the CDR3 DNA reads TGTGCCATCAGTGAGTCCGGCAGCCCGAGAGAGCAGTTCTTC.

The chain joins TRBV5-6 to TRBJ1-5; 8 bases are a match to TRBD1. CDR1 is SGHDT and CDR2 is YYEEEE in the germline V gene. Trimming took 0 bases from V and 2 from J; bases not matched to a gene: 1. The CDR3 spans 15 residues. Here the CDR3 reads CASSLAGQGNQPQHF. In nucleotides, the CDR3 is TGTGCCAGCAGCTTGGCGGGACAGGGCAATCAGCCCCAGCATTTT.